This T cell receptor beta chain was obtained from a study of T-cell reconstitution after alpha-beta-depleted transplantation in children. Germline loops: CDR1 SGHAT, CDR2 FQNNGV. Trimming cost V 5 bases and J 0 bases, with 8 bases left between them. This CDR3 comprises 14 residues. Points from the study as a whole: At day 60, the high TCRbeta diversity found in some patients originated from recipient T cells and thymic progenitors that had survived. Counts and diversity of T cells one year after transplant came mostly from newly produced T cells. Several hundred expanded graft clones reportedly supplied alpha-beta T cells about two months after transplant.

This clonotype was counted between two and nine times. Its target is not known. TCRbeta library preparation incorporated unique molecular identifiers. MiXCR, applied by TCRdb to the PCR reads, yields one record per CDR3 protein. The sample holds about 510,000 distinct CDR3 sequences, approximately 10% seen once. This TCR came from a female patient aged 2-9 years who had a stem cell transplant for aplastic anemia, so the T cells may come from the graft donor. The rearrangement uses TRBV11-2 and TRBJ2-4, with D unresolved. This specimen was PBMCs, mostly from graft donor cells, taken 180 days after TCRalphabeta/CD19-depleted stem cell transplant. CDR3 amino acids: CASSDGPAKNIQYF. CDR3 nucleotides: TGTGCCAGCAGCGACGGGCCAGCCAAAAACATTCAGTACTTC.